These 26 T cell receptor beta chains originate from one sample sequenced in a study of blood T cell repertoires in COVID-19 (dated by TCRdb to about 2020). The library was made by the immunoSEQ multiplex PCR assay. Sourced from immuneACCESS, this table was stored by TCRdb with only in-frame sequences that have V and J called. A share of the clones is absent; for the studies checked, an unresolved V gene accounts for under half, and the remainder has no known explanation. Recorded for this sample are about 80,000 clones; roughly 79% of them occurred a single time. More than 15% of the sample belongs to the ten largest clones. Material for sequencing was peripheral blood. These receptors were obtained from a human donor in a cohort sampled during active COVID-19.

This clone was counted a single time. The J gene is TRBJ1-6, the V gene TRBV5-1, with TRBD1 matching 7 bases. Germline values: CDR1 SGHRS, CDR2 YFSETQ. Germline trimming cut 5 bases from V and 9 bases from J; bases unmatched to any gene: 5. The CDR3 has 13 amino acids. The CDR3 DNA is TGCGCCAGCAGTCCGACAGGGAGTTCACCCCTCCACTTT. Translation gives CASSPTGSSPLHF.

The CDR3 loop is CASSPGTSGRLDEQFF. CDR3 coding DNA: TGTGCCAGCAGCCCGGGGACTAGCGGGAGACTCGATGAGCAGTTCTTC. J is TRBJ2-1 and V is TRBV11-3, with 14 positions matching TRBD2. The length of the CDR3 is 16 residues. With V trimmed by 5 bases and J by 8 bases, 8 bases remained unmatched. CDR1 and CDR2 (germline): SGHNT, YENEEA.

The chain carries TRBV6-5 and TRBJ1-1; no reliable D call. V was trimmed by 2 bases and J by 0 bases, leaving 10 bases between them. The CDR3 is 15 residues long. Germline assignment: CDR1 MNHEY and CDR2 SVGAGI. The CDR3, as DNA: TGTGCCAGCAGTTACGACTACGGCATGAACACTGAAGCTTTCTTT. Translation gives CASSYDYGMNTEAFF.

The chain uses TRBV28 and TRBJ2-7; D possibly corresponds to TRBD1 (6 bases). This CDR3 comprises 14 residues. V lost 3 bases, J lost 4 bases, and 13 bases lay in between. Germline-derived CDR1 and CDR2 are MDHEN and SYDVKM. The CDR3 DNA reads TGTGCCAGCAGTTTTACCGACAGGCATTACGAGCAGTACTTC. This sequence encodes CASSFTDRHYEQYF.

The chain is built from TRBV19 and TRBJ1-1; D unresolved. CDR1 LNHDA and CDR2 SQIVND come from the germline V gene (reference sequence). The CDR3 contains 13 residues. V lost 5 bases to trimming and J lost 1 base, with 8 bases between them. The CDR3 nucleotides are TGTGCCAGTAGTTGGAGGACGAACACTGAAGCTTTCTTT. Encoded protein: CASSWRTNTEAFF.

V and J are TRBV25-1 and TRBJ1-6, with D tentatively TRBD1 (5 bases). Germline CDR1 MGHDK, CDR2 SYGVNS. V lost 6 bases and J lost 7, with 13 bases in between. The CDR3 covers 14 residues. The CDR3 DNA reads as TGTGCCAGCAGGCCGACAGTGAGCAATTCACCCCTCCACTTT. This translates into CASRPTVSNSPLHF.

The gene calls are TRBV6-1 and TRBJ2-7; D is uncertain. Trimming removed 2 bases at V and 4 bases at J, with 3 bases between. CDR3 length: 11 residues. Germline-derived CDR1 and CDR2 are MNHNS and SASEGT. The CDR3 reads CASSEHYEQYV. The CDR3 DNA reads as TGTGCCAGCAGTGAACATTACGAGCAGTACGTC.

The chain recombines TRBV11-3 with TRBJ2-6, with 11 bases matching TRBD2. The germline V gene has CDR1 SGHNT and CDR2 YENEEA. V dropped 5 bases and J dropped 0; count of bases not matched to a gene: 6. The length of the CDR3 is 18 residues. Here the CDR3 DNA reads TGTGCCAGCAGCCTCGGGACTAGCGGAGACTCTGGGGCCAACGTCCTGACTTTC. This gives the protein CASSLGTSGDSGANVLTF.

The chain couples TRBV7-9 to TRBJ1-6, with 9 bases that match TRBD1. CDR1 SEHNR and CDR2 FQNEAQ come from the germline V gene (reference sequence). The CDR3 contains 17 residues. The V gene end was trimmed by 1 base and the J gene end by 4 bases; junction bases not matched to a gene: 5. Here the CDR3 DNA reads TGTGCCAGCAGCTTAGTTCTCGGACAGGGGTATAATTCACCCCTCCACTTT. Protein: CASSLVLGQGYNSPLHF. Complete variable domain (other parts from reference TRBV7-9 and TRBJ1-6): DTGVSQNPRHKITKRGQNVTFRCDPISEHNRLYWYRQTLGQGPEFLTYFQNEAQLEKSRLLSDRFSAERPKGSFSTLEIQRTEQGDSAMYLCASSLVLGQGYNSPLHFGNGTRLTVT.

The rearrangement links TRBV21-1 to TRBJ1-5; the DNA was not used to check the table's D call, TRBD1. TRBV21-1 is a pseudogene. The CDR3 consists of 18 residues. The CDR3 sequence: CASSMAGQDSYSNQPQHF. CDR3 in DNA: TGTGCCAGCAGCATGGCGGGACAGGACTCCTATAGCAATCAGCCCCAGCATTTT.

This clone was recorded only once. The rearrangement uses TRBV19 and TRBJ1-1; D is uncertain. Trimming removed 8 bases from V and 4 bases from J, with 11 bases in between. Germline CDR1 LNHDA, CDR2 SQIVND (reference sequence). There are 12 residues in the CDR3. The CDR3 nucleotides are TGTGCCAGTCTTAGCCGGCCCACTGAAGCTTTCTTT. It is translated as CASLSRPTEAFF.

This chain connects TRBV3-1 (or the pseudogene TRBV3-2) to TRBJ2-7, with 7 bases that match TRBD1. CDR3 length: 12 amino acids. J gave up 5 bases and V 3 bases, and 1 base lay outside the gene matches. In germline, CDR1 is LGHDT, CDR2 YNNKEL (reference sequence). Here the CDR3 DNA reads TGTGCCAGCAGCCAGACAGGGCACGAGCAGTACTTC. Amino acids: CASSQTGHEQYF.

The chain links TRBV2 to TRBJ2-7, with 10 bases identical to TRBD1. The germline V gene encodes CDR1 SNHLY and CDR2 FYNNEI. V was pared by 8 bases and J by 3 bases, with 4 bases of the junction left unmatched. This CDR3 has 13 residues. CDR3 region: CASGTGESYEQYF. The CDR3 region has the DNA TGTGCCAGCGGGACAGGGGAGAGCTACGAGCAGTACTTC.

V is TRBV28 and J is TRBJ1-2; perhaps TRBD1 as D (6 bases). CDR3 length equals 15 residues. Trimming pared 5 bases from V and 5 bases from J, leaving 18 bases between. Per the germline V gene, CDR1 is MDHEN and CDR2 is SYDVKM. This chain's CDR3 is CASSIRQAFGYGYTF. The CDR3 DNA reads TGTGCCAGCAGTATCCGACAGGCCTTCGGATATGGCTACACCTTC.

The rearrangement joins TRBV11-3 to TRBJ2-3; 7 bases agree with TRBD1. Germline CDR1 SGHNT, CDR2 YENEEA. The V segment lost 1 base and the J segment 2 bases; nucleotides outside the gene matches: 6. The CDR3 spans 16 residues. DNA of the CDR3: TGTGCCAGCAGCTTAGGAGAGGGACAGCACACAGATACGCAGTATTTT. Amino acid sequence: CASSLGEGQHTDTQYF. The whole variable domain, filled in from reference TRBV11-3 and TRBJ2-3, reads EAGVVQSPRYKIIEKKQPVAFWCNPISGHNTLYWYLQNLGQGPELLIRYENEEAVDDSQLPKDRFSAERLKGVDSTLKIQPAELGDSAVYLCASSLGEGQHTDTQYFGPGTRLTVL.

This sequence joins TRBV3-1 (or the pseudogene TRBV3-2) and TRBJ2-7; D may be TRBD1 (5 bases). The CDR3 length is 11 residues. CDR1 and CDR2 (germline): LGHDT, YNNKEL (reference sequence). V was trimmed by 8 bases and J by 9 bases, leaving 14 bases between them. Here the CDR3 DNA reads TGTGCCAGCGTGCGAAACAGGTTGCAGTACGTC. This gives the protein CASVRNRLQYV.

The V and J genes are TRBV15 and TRBJ1-2; 9 nucleotides line up with TRBD1. V was pared by 5 bases and J by 8 bases, with 9 bases of the junction left unmatched. CDR3 length: 14 residues. The germline gives CDR1 LNHNV, CDR2 YYDKDF (reference sequence). CDR3 region: CATSALRTGVGYTF. The CDR3 coding sequence is TGTGCCACCAGCGCCCTAAGGACAGGGGTCGGCTACACCTTC.

In this sample, this clone turned up once. The chain combines TRBV4-2 with TRBJ2-7; TRBD2 matches at 7 bases. The V gene end was trimmed by 0 bases and the J gene end by 1 base; junction bases not matched to a gene: 6. From germline, CDR1 is LGHNA and CDR2 YNFKEQ. The CDR3 runs to 16 residues. CDR3 loop: CASSQEGWGGSYEQYF. The CDR3 DNA sequence: TGTGCCAGCAGCCAAGAAGGGTGGGGAGGGTCCTACGAGCAGTACTTC.

The rearrangement uses TRBV9 and TRBJ2-3, with D perhaps matching TRBD1 (5 bases). V was trimmed by 0 bases and J by 13 bases, leaving 15 bases between them. CDR1 SGDLS and CDR2 YYNGEE come from the germline V gene. CDR3 length: 13 residues. CDR3 protein: CASSVGEETEEYF. In nucleotides, the CDR3 is TGTGCCAGCAGCGTAGGTGAGGAGACAGAAGAGTATTTT.

This clone was recorded once. CDR3 coding DNA: TGTGCCAGCAGCTTAGGGCGGACAGGGCTGGTCGACTATGGCTACACCTTC. This encodes CASSLGRTGLVDYGYTF. The chain is built from TRBV13 and TRBJ1-2; 8 nucleotides match TRBD1. Germline trimming cut 0 bases from V and 3 bases from J; bases unmatched to any gene: 9. CDR3 length: 17 amino acids. Germline V gene data show CDR1 as PRHDT and CDR2 as FYEKMQ (reference sequence).

The chain employs TRBV19 and TRBJ2-3; TRBD2 aligns across 9 bases. The germline V gene encodes CDR1 LNHDA and CDR2 SQIVND (reference sequence). The CDR3 has 15 amino acids. J was trimmed by 1 base and V by 1 base; bases with no gene match: 0. The CDR3 region has the DNA TGTGCCAGTAGTATAGGACTAGCGGGCACAGATACGCAGTATTTT. It encodes CASSIGLAGTDTQYF.

J is TRBJ2-7 and V is TRBV4-2; 7 bases fit TRBD2. The germline V gene has CDR1 LGHNA and CDR2 YNFKEQ. Trimming cost V 0 bases and J 6 bases; bases outside gene matches: 11. The CDR3 sequence is 16 residues long. CDR3 sequence reads: CASSQDSTHPGGEQYF. The CDR3 nucleotides are TGTGCCAGCAGCCAAGATAGTACTCACCCGGGGGGCGAGCAGTACTTC.

This chain joins TRBV5-1 and TRBJ1-2, with TRBD1 as a possible D gene (6 bases). Trimming pared 5 bases from V and 6 bases from J, leaving 17 bases between. The CDR3 is 14 amino acids. Germline V lookup: CDR1 SGHRS, CDR2 YFSETQ. The CDR3, as DNA: TGCGCCAGCAGTCCCTCCGGGACACGGCATGGCTACACCTTC. As protein: CASSPSGTRHGYTF.

The chain has TRBV7-8 and TRBJ2-5; 11 nucleotides align to TRBD2. Germline values: CDR1 SGHVS, CDR2 FQNEAQ. CDR3 length: 20 residues. V was clipped by 5 bases and J by 2 bases; unmatched bases: 19. In DNA, the CDR3 is TGTGCCAGCAGCCGATCCTCGGTGGCTAGCGGGGGGCCTGAACAAGAGACCCAGTACTTC. This gives the protein CASSRSSVASGGPEQETQYF.

The chain combines TRBV5-1 with TRBJ1-2, with TRBD1 as a possible D gene (5 bases). Germline loops: CDR1 SGHRS, CDR2 YFSETQ. Deletions cut 0 bases from V and 7 bases from J, with 10 bases between. The CDR3 has 13 amino acids. For the CDR3, the DNA is TGCGCCAGCAGCTTGGCCGTGGGGCTTGGCTACACCTTC. As protein: CASSLAVGLGYTF.

The chain is built from TRBV11-3 and TRBJ2-1, with D perhaps matching TRBD1 (5 bases). Per germline, CDR1 SGHNT and CDR2 YENEEA. The CDR3 spans 14 residues. Trimming stripped 1 base from V and 4 bases from J, with 8 bases between. CDR3 coding DNA: TGTGCCAGCAGCTTAGGGCAGGGATACAATGAGCAGTTCTTC. The encoded protein is CASSLGQGYNEQFF.